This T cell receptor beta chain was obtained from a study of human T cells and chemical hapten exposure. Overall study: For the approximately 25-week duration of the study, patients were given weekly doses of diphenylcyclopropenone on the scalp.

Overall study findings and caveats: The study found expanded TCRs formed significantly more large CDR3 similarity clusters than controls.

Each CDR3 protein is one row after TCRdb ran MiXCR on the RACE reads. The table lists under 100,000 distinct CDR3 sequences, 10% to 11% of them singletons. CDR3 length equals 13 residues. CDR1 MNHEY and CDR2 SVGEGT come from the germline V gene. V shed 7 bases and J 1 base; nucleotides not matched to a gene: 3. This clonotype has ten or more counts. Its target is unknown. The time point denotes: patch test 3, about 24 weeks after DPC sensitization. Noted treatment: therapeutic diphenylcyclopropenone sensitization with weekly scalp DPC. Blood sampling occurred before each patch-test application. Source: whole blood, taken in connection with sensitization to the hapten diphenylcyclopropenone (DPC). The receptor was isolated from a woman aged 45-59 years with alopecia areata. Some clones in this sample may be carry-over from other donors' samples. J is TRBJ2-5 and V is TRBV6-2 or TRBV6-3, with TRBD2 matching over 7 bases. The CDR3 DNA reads TGTGCCAGCAAGGCTAGCGGCCAAGAGACCCAGTACTTC. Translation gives CASKASGQETQYF.